These 29 T cell receptor beta chains were all obtained from the same sample, sequenced in a study of CXCR3-negative and CXCR3-positive naive CD8 T cells. The method, 5' RACE with UMI labels, was used to prepare the TRB cDNA libraries. TCRdb reworked the 5' RACE reads into one entry per CDR3 protein, no DNA. This table holds tens of thousands of distinct CDR3 sequences. Sequencing was performed on naive CXCR3- CD8+ T cells from blood. Stated subset: CD45RO-CCR7+CD27+CD95- naive CD8+ T cells lacking CXCR3 (TNR3-). These receptors came from a human donor in good health. Some clones in this sample may be carry-over from other donors' samples.

The chain uses TRBV7-9 and TRBJ2-4; TCRdb picks TRBD2, but there is no DNA to check that call. This CDR3 spans 16 amino acids. The germline CDR1 and CDR2 sequences are SEHNR and FQNEAQ (reference sequence). The CDR3 sequence: CASSPTPIGGKNIQYF.

This chain links TRBV12-3 or TRBV12-4 with TRBJ2-7; no DNA is available, so the TRBD2 call from TCRdb remains unchecked. The CDR3 length is 14 residues. CDR3 loop: CASSPREGRYEQYF.

This chain connects TRBV4-2 to TRBJ2-3; absent DNA, TCRdb's TRBD2 call cannot be checked. The CDR3 is made up of 16 amino acids. CDR1 is LGHNA, CDR2 YNFKEQ, per germline. CDR3: CASSHSERVVSDTQYF.

V and J are TRBV29-1 and TRBJ2-7. This CDR3 is 13 amino acids long. Germline CDR1 and CDR2: SQVTM and ANQGSEA. The CDR3 spells CSVDLPDGYEQYF.

The V and J genes are TRBV29-1 and TRBJ2-4; TCRdb lists TRBD1, though no DNA is available to test this call. The CDR3 spans 15 residues. The V gene's germline CDR1 is SQVTM and CDR2 ANQGSEA. CDR3 sequence reads: CSVERAGDEKNIQYF.

The rearrangement joins TRBV20-1 to TRBJ2-1. CDR1 is DFQATT, CDR2 SNEGSKA, per germline (reference sequence). The CDR3 length is 13 residues. CDR3 protein: CSAPTMSYNEQFF.

The CDR3 protein is CASSLATEQFF. V gene TRBV7-9 combines with J gene TRBJ2-1. The germline CDR1 and CDR2 sequences are SEHNR and FQNEAQ (reference sequence). This CDR3 is built from 11 residues.

The genes are TRBV20-1 and TRBJ1-1; the D call of TRBD1 rests on TCRdb alone, since no DNA is present to check it. The germline V gene has CDR1 DFQATT and CDR2 SNEGSKA (reference sequence). This CDR3 is built from 14 residues. The CDR3 reads CSALPLGGGPEAFF.

The chain carries TRBV13 and TRBJ2-7; TCRdb calls TRBD1, which cannot be checked without DNA. Germline V gene data show CDR1 as PRHDT and CDR2 as FYEKMQ (reference sequence). The CDR3 extends over 17 amino acids. CDR3 sequence reads: CASSLAAGQGIGYEQYF.

V and J are TRBV7-9 and TRBJ2-7; TCRdb selects TRBD1, and the lack of DNA leaves this call unchecked. Germline-derived CDR1 and CDR2 are SEHNR and FQNEAQ (reference sequence). The CDR3 has 14 amino acids. The CDR3 sequence is CASSLAGGIYEQYF.

The chain combines TRBV7-2 with TRBJ2-7; lacking DNA, the TRBD1 call made by TCRdb goes unchecked. Per germline, CDR1 SGHTA and CDR2 FQGNSA. This CDR3 is built from 12 residues. CDR3 loop: CASSQTGNEQYF.

The V gene is TRBV30, the J gene TRBJ2-7. CDR1 and CDR2 from the germline V gene are GTSNPN and SVGIG (reference sequence). The CDR3 runs to 13 residues. CDR3 residues: CAWSPGLTYEQYF.

The chain couples TRBV6-2 or TRBV6-3 to TRBJ2-7; the D call of TRBD2 rests on TCRdb alone, since no DNA is present to check it. The CDR3 totals 18 residues. Germline-derived CDR1 and CDR2 are MNHEY and SVGEGT. CDR3 region: CASSYRKDALAGSWEQYF.

The CDR3 protein is CSARVHLGGFYEQYF. The chain has TRBV20-1 and TRBJ2-7; the TRBD1 assignment by TCRdb is unverifiable without DNA. In germline, CDR1 is DFQATT, CDR2 SNEGSKA (reference sequence). The CDR3 loop spans 15 amino acids.

The CDR3 protein is CASSLAPDESGGELFF. The V and J genes are TRBV5-6 and TRBJ2-2; TCRdb calls TRBD2, which cannot be checked without DNA. CDR3 size: 16 residues. CDR1 and CDR2 from the germline V gene are SGHDT and YYEEEE.

The J gene is TRBJ2-7, the V gene TRBV6-2 or TRBV6-3. CDR1 and CDR2 (germline): MNHEY, SVGEGT. The CDR3 is made up of 12 amino acids. CDR3 sequence: CASSYRDYEQYF.

This chain connects TRBV4-3 to TRBJ1-2; TCRdb's assignment of TRBD1 cannot be checked, as there is no DNA. Looked up from germline, CDR1 is LGHNA and CDR2 is YSLEER. CDR3 length: 14 residues. This chain's CDR3 is CASSLGEGLYGYTF.

The genes are TRBV12-3 or TRBV12-4 and TRBJ2-5. This CDR3 is built from 15 residues. This CDR3 reads CASRSGRQIQETQYF.

The rearrangement joins TRBV20-1 to TRBJ2-3; the TRBD1 assignment by TCRdb is unverifiable without DNA. Germline CDR1 reads DFQATT; CDR2 reads SNEGSKA (reference sequence). The CDR3 is 16 amino acids. The CDR3 is CSARDQGGLTTDTQYF.

The chain combines TRBV20-1 with TRBJ2-7; checking the TCRdb D call of TRBD1 is not possible without DNA. CDR1 is DFQATT, CDR2 SNEGSKA, per germline (reference sequence). The CDR3 runs to 13 residues. This CDR3 is CSARRRGTYEQYF.

The chain joins TRBV6-5 to TRBJ2-1. CDR1 MNHEY and CDR2 SVGAGI come from the germline V gene. The CDR3 runs 14 residues. The CDR3 loop is CASSYGVKNNEQFF.

The V gene is TRBV6-6, the J gene TRBJ2-2; TCRdb calls TRBD1, which cannot be checked without DNA. Germline CDR1 MNHNY, CDR2 SVGAGI (reference sequence). The CDR3 consists of 15 residues. The CDR3 loop reads CASSSGQGAGGELFF.

The V gene is TRBV4-3, the J gene TRBJ1-1. The CDR3 runs to 15 residues. Germline V gives CDR1 LGHNA, CDR2 YSLEER. The chain's CDR3 is CASSQEEGMNTEAFF.

The genes are TRBV5-1 and TRBJ2-1; TCRdb proposes TRBD2, but this gene call is untestable without DNA. The CDR3 totals 17 residues. The germline gives CDR1 SGHRS, CDR2 YFSETQ. CDR3 loop: CASSSGLAGRYYNEQFF.

The chain links TRBV20-1 to TRBJ1-2; TCRdb gives TRBD1 as the D gene, but with no DNA this cannot be confirmed. CDR1 and CDR2 (germline): DFQATT, SNEGSKA (reference sequence). This CDR3 is 15 amino acids long. The chain's CDR3 is CSARGGELGDYGYTF.

This rearrangement joins TRBV5-1 to TRBJ2-7; without DNA, the TCRdb call of TRBD1 cannot be checked. The CDR3 totals 14 residues. Germline loops: CDR1 SGHRS, CDR2 YFSETQ. Here the CDR3 reads CASSPGQGWDEQYF.

The CDR3 region is CASSADRDLRTGELFF. The V and J genes are TRBV7-6 and TRBJ2-2; the D call of TRBD2 rests on TCRdb alone, since no DNA is present to check it. Germline V gene lookup returns CDR1 SGHVS and CDR2 FNYEAQ. The CDR3 is 16 residues long.

V is TRBV7-9 and J is TRBJ2-7; the D call of TRBD1 rests on TCRdb alone, since no DNA is present to check it. The CDR3 is 11 residues long. Germline-derived CDR1 and CDR2 are SEHNR and FQNEAQ (reference sequence). CDR3 protein: CASSLRGEQYF.

V gene TRBV28 combines with J gene TRBJ2-3. Germline CDR1 MDHEN, CDR2 SYDVKM. The CDR3 contains 14 residues. This chain's CDR3 is CASSRTTSTDTQYF. Looking up the rest from reference TRBV28 and TRBJ2-3 gives the full variable domain: DVKVTQSSRYLVKRTGEKVFLECVQDMDHENMFWYRQDPGLGLRLIYFSYDVKMKEKGDIPEGYSVSREKKERFSLILESASTNQTSMYLCASSRTTSTDTQYFGPGTRLTVL.